These T cell receptor beta chains were read from a single sample in a study of blood T cell repertoires in COVID-19. Repertoires were generated with immunoSEQ multiplex PCR, while TCRdb's copy carries only in-frame clones and drops some. The table includes about 120,000 clones, roughly nine tenths detected once. The source material was peripheral blood. These receptors were obtained from a man between 65 and 79 years old with active or convalescent COVID-19. The CDR3 runs from the conserved cysteine through the conserved F or W. D genes are given only for firm matches. Clone size is stated in some rows and not others, as once, few, many or a class when expanded.

v_call	clone_size	j_call	d_call	cdr3_aa	cdr3_nt
TRBV13	-	TRBJ2-6	TRBD1	CASSERQGRGSGANVLTF	TGTGCCAGCAGCGAGAGACAGGGTAGAGGCTCTGGGGCCAACGTCCTGACTTTC
TRBV6-5	-	TRBJ1-1	-	CASSYSAGLHTEAFF	TGTGCCAGCAGTTACTCGGCAGGCCTCCACACTGAAGCTTTCTTT
TRBV10-2	-	TRBJ2-7	-	CASSDEQGNSYEQYF	TGCGCCAGCAGTGACGAGCAGGGGAACTCCTACGAGCAGTACTTC
TRBV7-9	-	TRBJ2-5	-	CASSSNDGETQYF	TGTGCCAGCAGCTCAAATGACGGGGAGACCCAGTACTTC
TRBV10-2	-	TRBJ1-6	TRBD1	CASRATGNSPLHF	TGCGCCAGCAGAGCGACAGGGAATTCACCCCTCCACTTT
TRBV19	-	TRBJ1-2	TRBD1	CASREDRGGYGYTF	TGTGCCAGTAGAGAGGACAGGGGTGGCTATGGCTACACCTTC
TRBV28	-	TRBJ1-5	-	CASSTPSESNQPQHF	TGTGCCAGCAGCACCCCCAGCGAAAGCAATCAGCCCCAGCATTTT
TRBV10-3	once	TRBJ1-5	-	CATSAGGRNQPQHF	TGTGCCACCTCTGCCGGGGGGCGCAATCAGCCCCAGCATTTT
TRBV7-9	-	TRBJ1-1	TRBD1	CASSQQGTEAFF	TGTGCCAGCAGCCAACAGGGGACTGAAGCTTTCTTT
TRBV7-8	-	TRBJ2-1	-	CASSPRGQGNPPSGMDSYNEQFF	TGTGCCAGCAGCCCCCGGGGACAGGGGAACCCTCCTAGCGGGATGGATTCCTACAATGAGCAGTTCTTC
TRBV7-2	-	TRBJ2-3	TRBD2	CASRAGLGVTDTQYF	TGTGCCAGCAGGGCCGGACTAGGAGTTACAGATACGCAGTATTTT
TRBV10-3	few	TRBJ2-7	-	CAISESGDSQYEQYF	TGTGCCATCAGTGAGTCGGGGGACTCACAATACGAGCAGTACTTC
TRBV24-1	-	TRBJ1-5	TRBD1	CATSEGQGRRNQPQHF	TGTGCCACCAGTGAGGGACAGGGTAGGAGGAATCAGCCCCAGCATTTT
TRBV7-8	-	TRBJ1-4	-	CASSTQGIANEKLFF	TGTGCCAGCAGCACACAGGGTATAGCTAATGAAAAACTGTTTTTT
TRBV28	-	TRBJ1-1	-	CASSRGRGNTEAFF	TGTGCCAGCAGCCGCGGACGGGGGAACACTGAAGCTTTCTTT
TRBV28	-	TRBJ1-2	-	CASSGANYGYTF	TGTGCCAGCTCGGGTGCTAACTATGGCTACACCTTC
TRBV30	-	TRBJ1-4	TRBD1	CAWSASVVTGDGEKLFF	TGTGCCTGGAGTGCCTCGGTGGTGACAGGGGACGGTGAAAAACTGTTTTTT
TRBV3-1/TRBV3-2	-	TRBJ2-7	-	CASSRGGTYEQYF	TGTGCCAGCAGCCGGGGCGGGACCTACGAGCAGTACTTC
TRBV3-1/TRBV3-2	once	TRBJ2-3	TRBD2	CASSLAGGADTQYF	TGTGCCAGCAGCCTAGCGGGAGGTGCAGATACGCAGTATTTT
TRBV6-5	-	TRBJ2-3	-	CASKNPGTDTQYF	TGTGCCAGCAAGAACCCCGGGACAGATACGCAGTATTTT
TRBV27	-	TRBJ2-2	-	CASSFLTGELFF	TGTGCCAGCAGTTTTCTTACCGGGGAGCTGTTTTTT
TRBV2	once	TRBJ1-2	-	CASSKTTTGYGYTF	TGTGCCAGCAGTAAGACCACTACGGGCTATGGCTACACCTTC
TRBV5-1	-	TRBJ2-2	-	CASSLRPGQNTGELFF	TGCGCCAGCAGCTTGAGGCCGGGACAGAACACCGGGGAGCTGTTTTTT
TRBV15	-	TRBJ1-4	TRBD1	CATSSPWTGLEKLFF	TGTGCCACCAGCAGCCCCTGGACAGGGTTAGAAAAACTGTTTTTT
TRBV19	-	TRBJ1-2	-	CASSIQPRDGYTF	TGTGCCAGTAGTATCCAACCTCGGGATGGCTACACCTTC
TRBV7-9	many	TRBJ2-1	TRBD2	CASSLAVAGGLYNEQFF	TGTGCCAGCAGCTTAGCAGTAGCGGGAGGCCTCTACAATGAGCAGTTCTTC
TRBV10-3	-	TRBJ2-1	-	CAISEPPREDEQFF	TGTGCCATCAGTGAGCCCCCGCGAGAGGATGAGCAGTTCTTC
TRBV27	-	TRBJ1-1	-	CASSFPGQKAFF	TGTGCCAGCAGTTTCCCCGGACAGAAAGCTTTCTTT
TRBV7-9	-	TRBJ2-3	TRBD2	CASSLFLAGPSTDTQYF	TGTGCCAGCAGCTTATTTCTAGCGGGGCCCAGCACAGATACGCAGTATTTT
TRBV6-5	-	TRBJ1-3	-	CASSPRMTSGNTIYF	TGTGCCAGCAGCCCCAGGATGACCTCTGGAAACACCATATATTTT
TRBV27	-	TRBJ2-7	TRBD2	CASSFSLAGAYEQYF	TGTGCCAGCAGTTTCTCCCTAGCGGGAGCCTACGAGCAGTACTTC
TRBV7-2	-	TRBJ2-2	-	CASSPPEGTGELFF	TGTGCCAGCAGCCCCCCGGAGGGCACCGGGGAGCTGTTTTTT
TRBV27	-	TRBJ1-1	-	CASSFTGADTEAFF	TGTGCCAGCAGTTTTACGGGAGCTGATACTGAAGCTTTCTTT
TRBV6-5	-	TRBJ2-7	-	CASSYSTGTGEQYF	TGTGCCAGCAGTTACTCGACGGGAACCGGCGAGCAGTACTTC
TRBV14	-	TRBJ2-3	TRBD2	CASRLAGSTDTQYF	TGTGCCAGTAGACTAGCGGGAAGCACAGATACGCAGTATTTT
TRBV5-1	-	TRBJ2-1	-	CASIGGGDGNEQFF	TGCGCCAGCATTGGGGGCGGAGATGGCAATGAGCAGTTCTTC
TRBV5-1	-	TRBJ1-3	TRBD1	CASSPTGGSGNTIYF	TGCGCCAGCAGCCCGACAGGGGGGTCTGGAAACACCATATATTTT
TRBV7-9	-	TRBJ2-1	TRBD2	CASSSPQPGGNEQFF	TGTGCCAGCAGCTCCCCCCAACCCGGGGGGAATGAGCAGTTCTTC
TRBV12-3/TRBV12-4	-	TRBJ2-4	-	CASSTPRGRIQYF	TGTGCCAGCAGCACCCCAAGGGGCCGCATTCAGTACTTC
TRBV9	-	TRBJ2-1	-	CASSVVPGVRYGAYNEQFF	TGTGCCAGCAGCGTAGTACCGGGAGTGAGGTACGGGGCCTACAATGAGCAGTTCTTC
TRBV28	-	TRBJ1-2	TRBD1	CASRDRMFNYGYTF	TGTGCCAGCCGGGACAGGATGTTTAATTATGGCTACACCTTC
TRBV10-2	-	TRBJ1-3	-	CARNPVSSGNTIYF	TGCGCCAGGAACCCAGTCAGCTCTGGAAACACCATATATTTT
TRBV19	-	TRBJ1-1	TRBD1	CASSGTGGTEAFF	TGTGCCAGTAGCGGGACAGGGGGCACTGAAGCTTTCTTT